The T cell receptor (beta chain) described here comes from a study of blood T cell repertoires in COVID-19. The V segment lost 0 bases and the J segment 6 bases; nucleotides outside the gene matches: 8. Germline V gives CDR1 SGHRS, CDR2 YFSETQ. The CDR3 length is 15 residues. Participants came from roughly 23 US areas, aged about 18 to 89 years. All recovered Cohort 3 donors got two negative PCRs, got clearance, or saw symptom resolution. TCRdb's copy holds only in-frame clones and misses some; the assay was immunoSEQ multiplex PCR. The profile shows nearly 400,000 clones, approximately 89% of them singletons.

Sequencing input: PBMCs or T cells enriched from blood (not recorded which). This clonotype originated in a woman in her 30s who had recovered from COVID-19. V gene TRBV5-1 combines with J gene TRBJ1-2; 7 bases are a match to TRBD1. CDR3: CASSLAMDRLDGYTF. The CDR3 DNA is TGCGCCAGCAGCTTGGCCATGGACAGGCTGGATGGCTACACCTTC.